The 25 T cell receptor beta chains listed next were all sequenced from one sample in a study of T cell clones after liver transplantation. TCRdb's table, derived via immunoSEQ multiplex PCR, lists solely in-frame clones and lacks some. The table includes 95,000 to 110,000 clones, 80% to 85% detected once. The specimen comprised CD4+ T cells from blood, sampled before liver transplant. The receptors shown here come from a human donor who received a liver transplant.

J is TRBJ2-6 and V is TRBV5-1; D remains unclear. Germline CDR1 reads SGHRS; CDR2 reads YFSETQ. The CDR3 is made up of 16 amino acids. Between the trimmed V and J ends, which lost 2 bases and 3 bases, there was a span of 12 bases. For the CDR3, the DNA is TGCGCCAGCAGCTTAGGTGGTTTCAGTGGGGCCAACGTCCTGACTTTC. Its translation: CASSLGGFSGANVLTF. The full variable domain, in which reference TRBV5-1 and TRBJ2-6 provide the parts outside the CDR3, is KAGVTQTPRYLIKTRGQQVTLSCSPISGHRSVSWYQQTPGQGLQFLFEYFSETQRNKGNFPGRFSGRQFSNSRSEMNVSTLELGDSALYLCASSLGGFSGANVLTFGAGSRLTVL.

The chain joins TRBV4-3 to TRBJ1-6, with a tentative D call TRBD1 (6 bases). V was cut by 4 bases and J by 1 base, with 14 bases left in between. The CDR3 totals 17 residues. Germline V gene data show CDR1 as LGHNA and CDR2 as YSLEER. The CDR3 DNA is TGCGCCAGCAGCCGGACAGCAATGGGATCCTATAATTCACCCCTCCACTTT. Amino acids: CASSRTAMGSYNSPLHF.

V usage is TRBV7-9 and J usage is TRBJ1-2; unclear D gene. V was trimmed by 4 bases and J by 6 bases, leaving 15 bases between them. From germline, CDR1 is SEHNR and CDR2 FQNEAQ (reference sequence). CDR3 size: 14 residues. CDR3 DNA: TGTGCCAGCAGCTCTGACTACCGAGGAGATGGCTACACCTTC. Amino acid sequence: CASSSDYRGDGYTF.

This clone was counted a few times. The rearrangement links TRBV27 to TRBJ1-1; D may be TRBD1 (5 bases). Germline V lookup: CDR1 MNHEY, CDR2 SMNVEV (reference sequence). The CDR3 is made up of 14 amino acids. Trimming took off 5 bases at V and 5 bases at J, with 15 bases between the two ends. CDR3 loop: CASSLGGSRTEAFF. The CDR3 region has the DNA TGTGCCAGCAGTCTGGGGGGTAGTAGGACTGAAGCTTTCTTT.

The rearrangement joins TRBV15 to TRBJ1-2; D gene uncertain. CDR1 and CDR2 (germline): LNHNV, YYDKDF (reference sequence). V was clipped by 0 bases and J by 4 bases, with 15 bases between them. This CDR3 has 16 residues. The CDR3 loop reads CATSRDLAQTLYGYTF. For the CDR3, the DNA is TGTGCCACCAGCAGAGACTTGGCACAGACCCTCTATGGCTACACCTTC.

This clone was seen only a few times. Written as DNA, the CDR3 is TGTGCCAGCAGCTCCTACGGGGGGGCGGGCACCGGGGAGCTGTTTTTT. Protein: CASSSYGGAGTGELFF. The chain has TRBV7-2 and TRBJ2-2, with 8 bases matching TRBD2. The germline V gene has CDR1 SGHTA and CDR2 FQGNSA. V was pared by 4 bases and J by 4 bases, with 8 bases of the junction left unmatched. This CDR3 contains 16 residues.

The chain couples TRBV4-2 to TRBJ2-2, with no clear D. The germline CDR1 and CDR2 sequences are LGHNA and YNFKEQ. The ends were cut back, 0 bases at V and 5 bases at J, with 10 bases in the middle. This CDR3 contains 15 residues. CDR3 region: CASSQEAVRTGELFF. The CDR3 coding sequence is TGTGCCAGCAGCCAAGAAGCAGTTCGGACCGGGGAGCTGTTTTTT.

The chain combines TRBV6-5 with TRBJ2-5; maybe TRBD1 (5 bases). The CDR3 extends over 14 amino acids. Trimming removed 2 bases at V and 1 base at J, with 8 bases between. Germline loops: CDR1 MNHEY, CDR2 SVGAGI. CDR3 sequence: CASSYGAGQETQYF. The CDR3 DNA sequence: TGTGCCAGCAGTTACGGGGCAGGCCAAGAGACCCAGTACTTC.

The genes are TRBV18 and TRBJ1-2; 9 bases are shared with TRBD1. Unmatched junction bases numbered 7, after V lost 3 bases and J lost 8 bases. The CDR3 sequence is 14 residues long. Germline lookup yields CDR1 KGHSH and CDR2 LQKENI. The CDR3 DNA reads TGTGCCAGCTCACCCAAACAGGGGGCGCAGGGCTACACCTTC. Amino acids: CASSPKQGAQGYTF.

The chain carries TRBV5-4 and TRBJ1-3; D uncertain. CDR3 length: 15 amino acids. With 5 bases removed from V and 0 bases from J, the gap between germline ends came to 12 bases. Germline CDR1 SGHNT, CDR2 YYREEE (reference sequence). The CDR3: CASRKGEDSGNTIYF. As DNA, the CDR3 is TGTGCCAGCAGGAAGGGAGAAGACTCTGGAAACACCATATATTTT.

The gene calls are TRBV9 and TRBJ2-2, with a weak D call TRBD1 (6 bases). CDR1 and CDR2 (germline): SGDLS, YYNGEE. CDR3 length: 16 residues. V was clipped by 0 bases and J by 6 bases, with 15 bases between them. The CDR3 DNA reads TGTGCCAGCAGCGTAGCCTTAGGGGGAATCTCCGGGGAGCTGTTTTTT. Translating it yields CASSVALGGISGELFF.

This clone was counted ten times or more. This chain connects TRBV12-2 to TRBJ1-1. TRBV12-2 is listed as a pseudogene. The CDR3 runs to 13 residues. In nucleotides, the CDR3 is TGTGCAAGTCGCCCCGGAGGTAACACTGAAGCTTTCTTT. It translates to CASRPGGNTEAFF.

V is TRBV5-6 and J is TRBJ2-1; D is ambiguous. The CDR3 runs to 15 residues. Per the germline V gene, CDR1 is SGHDT and CDR2 is YYEEEE. V lost 6 bases and J lost 0, with 13 bases in between. DNA for the CDR3: TGTGCCAGCACCCTACTCGGCGCCTCCTACAATGAGCAGTTCTTC. Protein product: CASTLLGASYNEQFF.

The J gene is TRBJ1-1, the V gene TRBV7-2, with D maybe TRBD1 (5 bases). The V gene's germline CDR1 is SGHTA and CDR2 FQGNSA. The CDR3 contains 14 residues. The V end was cut by 4 bases, the J end by 0 bases, with 9 bases between. CDR3 sequence: CASSSGGMNTEAFF. As DNA, the CDR3 is TGTGCCAGCAGCTCGGGGGGGATGAACACTGAAGCTTTCTTT. Together with reference TRBV7-2 and TRBJ1-1, the CDR3 gives the full variable domain: GAGVSQSPSNKVTEKGKDVELRCDPISGHTALYWYRQSLGQGLEFLIYFQGNSAPDKSGLPSDRFSAERTGGSVSTLTIQRTQQEDSAVYLCASSSGGMNTEAFFGQGTRLTVV.

The V and J genes are TRBV27 and TRBJ1-2, with D possibly TRBD1 on 6 matching bases. V lost 10 bases and J lost 3, with 15 bases in between. This CDR3 spans 13 amino acids. The germline CDR1 and CDR2 sequences are MNHEY and SMNVEV (reference sequence). CDR3 sequence (DNA): TGTGCCACCCAGTCCAGGGGAGACTATGGCTACACCTTC. Translated, it gives CATQSRGDYGYTF.

The chain links TRBV7-3 to TRBJ2-1; the D gene is possibly TRBD1 (5 bases). Germline V gives CDR1 SGHTA, CDR2 FQGTGA. This CDR3 comprises 14 residues. The V gene lost 3 bases and the J gene lost 9 bases, with 15 bases spanning the gap. CDR3 sequence: CASSLGPGSSEQFF. As DNA, the CDR3 is TGTGCCAGCAGCTTGGGGCCCGGTAGCAGTGAGCAGTTCTTC.

The chain couples TRBV7-9 to TRBJ2-7, with TRBD2 identical over 13 bases. The germline gives CDR1 SEHNR, CDR2 FQNEAQ (reference sequence). V trimming: 5 bases; J trimming: 3 bases; junction bases outside the gene matches: 4. This CDR3 spans 15 amino acids. CDR3 loop: CASSPGLAGLYEQYF. The DNA for the CDR3 is TGTGCCAGCAGCCCGGGACTAGCGGGACTCTACGAGCAGTACTTC.

This clone was found once. The V and J genes are TRBV28 and TRBJ1-2; no clear D. The CDR3 extends over 13 amino acids. Germline CDR1 and CDR2: MDHEN and SYDVKM. Trimming left V 2 bases short and J 8 bases short, with 12 bases between. CDR3 nucleotide sequence: TGTGCCAGCAGTTTAGGGGTCGCGGGGGGCTACACCTTC. Its translation is CASSLGVAGGYTF.

This sequence joins TRBV7-9 and TRBJ1-2; D is perhaps TRBD1 (5 bases). V was clipped by 1 base and J by 2 bases, with 11 bases between them. Germline values: CDR1 SEHNR, CDR2 FQNEAQ (reference sequence). This CDR3 is 15 amino acids long. The CDR3, as DNA: TGTGCCAGCAGCTTAGAGGGGTCCTCAAACTATGGCTACACCTTC. This encodes CASSLEGSSNYGYTF.

The chain uses TRBV30 and TRBJ2-5, with no clear D. This CDR3 has 14 amino acids. Germline-derived CDR1 and CDR2 are GTSNPN and SVGIG (reference sequence). The germline V and J ends were trimmed by 0 bases and 4 bases, with 12 bases remaining between them. For the CDR3, the DNA is TGTGCCTGGAGTGTAGTGGGGTCTATAGAGACCCAGTACTTC. Protein sequence: CAWSVVGSIETQYF.

The rearrangement uses TRBV5-4 and TRBJ2-5; no firm D call. The CDR3 spans 13 residues. Trimming removed 4 bases at V and 4 bases at J, with 11 bases between. CDR1 SGHNT and CDR2 YYREEE come from the germline V gene (reference sequence). The CDR3 protein is CASSVLAGETQYF. In DNA, the CDR3 is TGTGCCAGCAGCGTTCTTGCCGGAGAGACCCAGTACTTC.

This clone was recorded once. The chain uses TRBV28 and TRBJ1-1; D gene unclear. CDR1 MDHEN and CDR2 SYDVKM come from the germline V gene. The ends were cut back, 3 bases at V and 0 bases at J, with 8 bases in the middle. The CDR3 runs 14 residues. The CDR3 sequence: CASSFQRMNTEAFF. Here the CDR3 DNA reads TGTGCCAGCAGTTTCCAGAGAATGAACACTGAAGCTTTCTTT. Combining the CDR3 with reference TRBV28 and TRBJ1-1 gives the whole variable domain DVKVTQSSRYLVKRTGEKVFLECVQDMDHENMFWYRQDPGLGLRLIYFSYDVKMKEKGDIPEGYSVSREKKERFSLILESASTNQTSMYLCASSFQRMNTEAFFGQGTRLTVV.

The chain combines TRBV2 with TRBJ1-1; possibly TRBD1 for D (6 bases). Trimming removed 6 bases from V and 5 bases from J, with 19 bases in between. The germline CDR1 and CDR2 sequences are SNHLY and FYNNEI. The CDR3 totals 15 residues. The CDR3 nucleotides are TGTGCCAGCAGGGCACCAAGAGGGGGTGGGACTGAAGCTTTCTTT. It encodes CASRAPRGGGTEAFF.

The chain combines TRBV7-8 with TRBJ2-2, with D possibly being TRBD2 (6 bases). Trimming left V 5 bases short and J 2 bases short, with 9 bases between. In germline, CDR1 is SGHVS, CDR2 FQNEAQ. CDR3 size: 14 residues. CDR3 in amino acids: CASSKGLNTGELFF. The CDR3 DNA reads TGTGCCAGCAGCAAGGGACTTAACACCGGGGAGCTGTTTTTT.

The chain carries TRBV29-1 and TRBJ1-2; no clear D gene. The V and J ends lost 4 bases and 6 bases respectively, with 9 bases between them. Germline lookup yields CDR1 SQVTM and CDR2 ANQGSEA. The CDR3 sequence is 11 residues long. CDR3 in amino acids: CSVGRADGYTF. The CDR3 DNA follows: TGCAGCGTTGGCCGGGCGGATGGCTACACCTTC.